A single sample is the source of the 22 T cell receptor beta chains below, sequenced in a study of OX40 agonist ivuxolimab in advanced cancers. Profiled with immunoSEQ multiplex PCR; TCRdb holds only in-frame clones, not every one. The data show 35,000 to 55,000 clones, around nine tenths seen once. Here the sequenced sample was CD4+ or CD8+ T cells sorted from blood, taken in a trial of the OX40 agonist ivuxolimab. The receptors derive from an adult with an advanced solid tumor such as melanoma, head and neck, liver or kidney cancer.

V and J are TRBV7-2 and TRBJ2-1, with TRBD2 matching over 8 bases. V lost 4 bases, J lost 9 bases, and 14 bases stayed unmatched. The germline V gene has CDR1 SGHTA and CDR2 FQGNSA. CDR3 length equals 16 residues. The CDR3, as DNA: TGTGCCAGCAGCTATCAGTCCGGGACTAGTGTCTTTGAGCAGTTCTTC. Its translation is CASSYQSGTSVFEQFF. The whole variable domain, remainder taken from reference TRBV7-2 and TRBJ2-1, is GAGVSQSPSNKVTEKGKDVELRCDPISGHTALYWYRQSLGQGLEFLIYFQGNSAPDKSGLPSDRFSAERTGGSVSTLTIQRTQQEDSAVYLCASSYQSGTSVFEQFFGPGTRLTVL.

The chain carries TRBV10-3 and TRBJ2-2, with TRBD2 matching 11 bases. Germline V gene data show CDR1 as ENHRY and CDR2 as SYGVKD. Trimming took 2 bases from V and 6 from J; bases not matched to a gene: 2. The CDR3 loop spans 15 amino acids. The DNA for the CDR3 is TGTGCCATCAGTGAGCTAGCGGGAGGCCCCGGGGAGCTGTTTTTT. It specifies CAISELAGGPGELFF.

The chain couples TRBV19 to TRBJ1-6, with a weak D call TRBD1 (5 bases). The CDR3 has 19 residues. Per germline, CDR1 LNHDA and CDR2 SQIVND (reference sequence). V was trimmed by 2 bases and J by 5 bases, leaving 22 bases between them. For the CDR3, the DNA is TGTGCCAGTAGTATAATGGCGGGAGGACCGAGGGGCCATAATTCACCCCTCCACTTT. It encodes CASSIMAGGPRGHNSPLHF.

The chain joins TRBV14 to TRBJ2-1; D perhaps matches TRBD2 (7 bases). The CDR3 is 21 residues long. Germline CDR1 is SGHDN and CDR2 is FVKESK. The V end lost 4 bases, the J end lost 0 bases, and 28 bases lay between the germline ends. The CDR3 nucleotides are TGTGCCAGCAGCCGTCTCAAGGGGGGGAACACCGGGACTACCTCCTACAATGAGCAGTTCTTC. Residues: CASSRLKGGNTGTTSYNEQFF.

The V call is TRBV11-1, the J call TRBJ2-1; possibly TRBD1 for D (6 bases). Trimming took 2 bases from V and 2 from J, leaving 19 bases between them. CDR3 length: 18 residues. CDR1 and CDR2 from the germline V gene are SGHAT and FQDESV (reference sequence). This CDR3 is CASSLPLTGLRTYNEQFF. In nucleotides, the CDR3 is TGTGCCAGCAGCTTACCCCTGACAGGCCTAAGGACCTACAATGAGCAGTTCTTC.

V is TRBV30 and J is TRBJ2-6, with TRBD2 as a possible D gene (6 bases). There are 16 residues in the CDR3. CDR1 and CDR2 (germline): GTSNPN, SVGIG (reference sequence). Trimming cost V 8 bases and J 0 bases, with 17 bases left between them. DNA of the CDR3: TGTGCCCGGCGGGGCTTTTCCGACTCTGGGGCCAACGTCCTGACTTTC. Encoded protein: CARRGFSDSGANVLTF.

This clone showed up just once. The genes are TRBV19 and TRBJ2-3, with 8 bases fitting TRBD2. V gave up 3 bases and J gave up 1 base; unmatched junction bases: 3. The V gene's germline CDR1 is LNHDA and CDR2 SQIVND (reference sequence). The CDR3 extends over 15 amino acids. The CDR3 sequence: CASSIPSGRTDTQYF. CDR3 bases: TGTGCCAGTAGTATTCCTAGCGGGCGCACAGATACGCAGTATTTT.

This clone was recorded a few times. J is TRBJ1-2 and V is TRBV6-1; TRBD1 matches 7 bases. The V segment lost 2 bases and the J segment 7 bases; nucleotides outside the gene matches: 4. This CDR3 region has 13 residues. CDR1 is MNHNS and CDR2 is SASEGT in the germline V gene. CDR3 bases: TGTGCCAGCAGTGAAAGGGGGCCGTCTGGCTACACCTTC. Translation: CASSERGPSGYTF.

The table lists this clone with a few counts. The rearrangement joins TRBV11-3 to TRBJ2-1; tentatively, D is TRBD1 (5 bases). The germline CDR1 and CDR2 sequences are SGHNT and YENEEA. The V end lost 3 bases, the J end lost 8 bases, and 14 bases lay between the germline ends. The CDR3 consists of 14 residues. The CDR3, as DNA: TGTGCCAGCAGCTTTGCAGGGCTGGTGGATGAGCAGTTCTTC. Its protein product is CASSFAGLVDEQFF.

J is TRBJ2-6 and V is TRBV4-1; 7 bases line up with TRBD1. J lost 0 bases, V lost 6 bases, and 8 bases had no gene match. This CDR3 has 17 amino acids. In germline, CDR1 is MGHRA, CDR2 YSYEKL. The CDR3 loop is CASRAGTASSGANVLTF. For the CDR3, the DNA is TGCGCCAGCAGAGCCGGGACAGCGAGCTCTGGGGCCAACGTCCTGACTTTC.

The V and J genes are TRBV28 and TRBJ1-1, with TRBD1 identical over 10 bases. Losses at the gene ends were 8 bases for V and 4 bases for J; bases not matched to a gene: 4. Germline values: CDR1 MDHEN, CDR2 SYDVKM. The CDR3 contains 13 residues. CDR3 amino acids: CASRGTGATEAFF. The DNA of the CDR3 is TGTGCCAGCCGAGGGACAGGGGCCACTGAAGCTTTCTTT.

The V gene is TRBV28, the J gene TRBJ2-7, with TRBD2 matching 10 bases. Trimming at V came to 6 bases and at J to 3 bases, leaving 8 bases not matched to a gene. From germline, CDR1 is MDHEN and CDR2 SYDVKM. This CDR3 comprises 15 residues. For the CDR3, the DNA is TGTGCCAGCAGCCCTATCGGACTAGCGGTCTACGAGCAGTACTTC. Translation gives CASSPIGLAVYEQYF.

The V gene is TRBV10-3, the J gene TRBJ1-1; possibly TRBD1 for D (6 bases). Germline CDR1 reads ENHRY; CDR2 reads SYGVKD. Trimming stripped 6 bases from V and 3 bases from J, with 14 bases between. This CDR3 has 14 residues. CDR3 nucleotide sequence: TGTGCCATCAGGCGGGGGGGGCCAGACACTGAAGCTTTCTTT. This gives the protein CAIRRGGPDTEAFF.

This clone was picked up one time. The chain joins TRBV6-1 to TRBJ2-5; D perhaps matches TRBD1 (6 bases). The J call could be wrong; TRBJ2-7 is a better fit for the DNA end. The CDR3 is made up of 14 amino acids. Germline V CDR1 and CDR2: MNHNS, SASEGT. The CDR3 loop is CASSEVVQGDEQYF. The DNA of the CDR3 is TGTGCCAGCAGTGAAGTGGTACAGGGAGACGAGCAGTACTTC.

The genes are TRBV12-5 and TRBJ2-3; TRBD1 is a possible D gene (5 bases). Looked up from germline, CDR1 is LGHNT and CDR2 is FRNRAP. V shed 3 bases and J shed 6 bases, with 7 bases lying between them. The CDR3 totals 12 residues. The CDR3 nucleotides read TGTGCTAGTGGTTTTAGGGGCGATACGCAGTATTTT. Amino acids: CASGFRGDTQYF.

The rearrangement uses TRBV10-1 and TRBJ2-3; D might be TRBD2 (6 bases). This CDR3 has 13 residues. The germline gives CDR1 WNHNN, CDR2 SYGVQD (reference sequence). V gave up 7 bases and J gave up 3 bases, with 11 bases separating them. The CDR3 DNA sequence: TGCGCCAGCAACCGGGAGTGGACAGATACGCAGTATTTT. Its protein is CASNREWTDTQYF.

The chain has TRBV5-1 and TRBJ2-1, with D hard to call. The CDR3 is 14 amino acids. V shed 0 bases and J shed 3 bases, with 7 bases lying between them. Germline V lookup: CDR1 SGHRS, CDR2 YFSETQ. The chain's CDR3 is CASSLDGVYNEQFF. For the CDR3, the DNA is TGCGCCAGCAGCTTGGACGGAGTCTACAATGAGCAGTTCTTC.

V is TRBV7-3 and J is TRBJ2-2; 14 bases are shared with TRBD2. Unmatched junction bases numbered 9, after V lost 5 bases and J lost 7 bases. Germline-derived CDR1 and CDR2 are SGHTA and FQGTGA. The CDR3 has 17 amino acids. The CDR3 DNA sequence: TGTGCCAGCAGCCCTTTAGGACTAGCGGGAGGTAGCGGGGAGCTGTTTTTT. This encodes CASSPLGLAGGSGELFF.

The chain links TRBV6-6 to TRBJ2-5, with 7 bases lining up with TRBD1. There are 14 residues in the CDR3. Germline V lookup: CDR1 MNHNY, CDR2 SVGAGI (reference sequence). With V trimmed by 7 bases and J by 11 bases, 16 bases remained unmatched. This CDR3 reads CASTARGLVGEQYF. CDR3 nucleotide sequence: TGTGCCAGCACTGCAAGGGGGCTAGTTGGGGAGCAGTACTTC.

The chain employs TRBV4-1 and TRBJ1-1, with a tentative D call TRBD1 (5 bases). The CDR3 contains 16 residues. V dropped 2 bases and J dropped 1 base, with 14 bases sitting between them. CDR1 is MGHRA and CDR2 is YSYEKL in the germline V gene. Here the CDR3 DNA reads TGCGCCAGCAGCCAAATACTAGACAGTAAGAACACTGAAGCTTTCTTT. Translating gives CASSQILDSKNTEAFF.

The CDR3 reads CASSLTGTGEQETQYF. The CDR3 DNA sequence: TGTGCCAGCAGCTTAACCGGGACAGGGGAACAAGAGACCCAGTACTTC. The chain is built from TRBV7-8 and TRBJ2-5; 10 positions match TRBD1. Germline V CDR1 and CDR2: SGHVS, FQNEAQ. The V and J ends lost 2 bases and 2 bases, in that order; junction bases with no gene match: 5. CDR3 length: 16 amino acids.

This chain connects TRBV7-9 to TRBJ2-1; 7 positions agree with TRBD2. With V trimmed by 4 bases and J by 6 bases, 9 bases remained unmatched. The CDR3 has 15 residues. Germline V gives CDR1 SEHNR, CDR2 FQNEAQ (reference sequence). The CDR3 reads CASSSSTSAINEQFF. The CDR3 DNA reads as TGTGCCAGCAGCTCTAGCACTAGCGCGATCAATGAGCAGTTCTTC.